This T cell receptor beta chain was profiled in a study of blood T cell repertoires in COVID-19. Study in general: Collection of acute and convalescent COVID-19 samples took place in the United States, Italy and Spain.

The sample holds one count of this clone. CDR1 and CDR2 from the germline V gene are MNHEY and SVGAGI. J lost 10 bases, V lost 5 bases, and 7 bases had no gene match. This CDR3 is 12 amino acids long. Original analysis: By means of reference gene primer amplification, nucleated cell counts were estimated. Data came from immunoSEQ multiplex PCR; TCRdb stores just in-frame clones and leaves some out. The D gene and trimming were derived from the DNA, and the V and J assignments and clone size from that table. The data show fewer than 350,000 clones, 80% to 90% seen once. Seattle participants joined during active infection and were tracked over time.

The sequenced material came from peripheral blood. This chain links TRBV6-5 with TRBJ1-2; 7 bases match TRBD1. The clonotype was recovered from a woman aged 30 to 39 with COVID-19, enrolled during active disease. The CDR3 bases are TGTGCCAGCAGTAACCCGGGACAGACCTACACCTTC. The encoded protein is CASSNPGQTYTF.